The 21 T cell receptor beta chains below all came from one sample that was sequenced in a study of T cell repertoires in aging, cancer and after chemotherapy. TCR beta rearrangements were amplified from peripheral blood genomic DNA. A mixed TRB-A/B primer pool amplified rearranged TRB by multiplex touch-down PCR. TCRdb itself ran the multiplex PCR reads through MiXCR, one entry per CDR3 protein. This table has approximately 2,300 distinct CDR3 sequences, 40% to 55% appearing once. Sequenced sample: blood. These receptors were collected from a human donor with a solid tumor.

The V gene is TRBV20-1, the J gene TRBJ2-5; the match to TRBD2 covers 7 bases. This CDR3 region has 18 residues. With 0 bases clipped from V and 0 bases from J, the junction kept 13 bases outside the gene matches. The germline V gene has CDR1 DFQATT and CDR2 SNEGSKA (reference sequence). Here the CDR3 reads CSARDSFLAAPYQETQYF. For the CDR3, the DNA is TGCAGTGCTAGAGATTCGTTCCTAGCGGCCCCGTACCAAGAGACCCAGTACTTC.

V and J are TRBV20-1 and TRBJ2-5; 13 bases align to TRBD2. Unmatched junction bases numbered 2, after V lost 3 bases and J lost 4 bases. The CDR3 consists of 14 residues. Germline CDR1 and CDR2: DFQATT and SNEGSKA (reference sequence). As DNA, the CDR3 is TGCAGTGCTAGGGGGACTAGCGGGGCAGAGACCCAGTACTTC. It specifies CSARGTSGAETQYF.

The V and J genes are TRBV10-3 and TRBJ2-2, with 11 bases identical to TRBD2. The CDR3 is 16 amino acids. Germline lookup yields CDR1 ENHRY and CDR2 SYGVKD. Trimming removed 6 bases from V and 4 bases from J; junction bases left unmatched: 7. The CDR3 nucleotides are TGTGCCATCAGAGGGTCACTAGCGGGAGTCACCGGGGAGCTGTTTTTT. Translated, it gives CAIRGSLAGVTGELFF.

This chain connects TRBV7-9 to TRBJ2-7; D is unclear. The CDR3 spans 12 residues. Germline V gene data show CDR1 as SEHNR and CDR2 as FQNEAQ (reference sequence). Trimming left V 8 bases short and J 3 bases short, with 11 bases between. The CDR3 here is CASGDGSYEQYF. The DNA of the CDR3 is TGTGCCAGCGGAGACGGAAGCTACGAGCAGTACTTC.

This chain's CDR3 is CASTFNGELFF. The CDR3, as DNA: TGTGCCAGTACTTTTAACGGGGAGCTGTTTTTT. The chain employs TRBV19 and TRBJ2-2; no reliable D call. The CDR3 loop spans 11 amino acids. Germline V gene lookup returns CDR1 LNHDA and CDR2 SQIVND (reference sequence). V gave up 7 bases and J gave up 7 bases, with 7 bases separating them.

The chain has TRBV11-2 and TRBJ1-1; no definite D call. V gave up 0 bases and J gave up 6 bases, with 14 bases separating them. Per germline, CDR1 SGHAT and CDR2 FQNNGV. This CDR3 is built from 15 residues. CDR3 in DNA: TGTGCCAGCAGCTTAGAGGGGTCGGCTGGGTCTGAAGCTTTCTTT. It yields the protein CASSLEGSAGSEAFF.

The chain uses TRBV29-1 and TRBJ2-1, with 9 bases fitting TRBD1. Trimming at V came to 5 bases and at J to 8 bases, leaving 13 bases not matched to a gene. The CDR3 totals 15 residues. The germline CDR1 and CDR2 sequences are SQVTM and ANQGSEA. The CDR3 sequence: CSVTKGTGIEDEQFF. The DNA for the CDR3 is TGCAGCGTTACCAAAGGGACAGGGATAGAGGATGAGCAGTTCTTC.

J is TRBJ1-1 and V is TRBV11-2; D gene ambiguous. The germline CDR1 and CDR2 sequences are SGHAT and FQNNGV. V was pared by 4 bases and J by 4 bases, with 7 bases between. This CDR3 contains 12 residues. CDR3: CASSSSPTEAFF. Written as DNA, the CDR3 is TGTGCCAGCAGCTCAAGTCCCACTGAAGCTTTCTTT. The full variable domain, its missing parts supplied by reference TRBV11-2 and TRBJ1-1, is EAGVAQSPRYKIIEKRQSVAFWCNPISGHATLYWYQQILGQGPKLLIQFQNNGVVDDSQLPKDRFSAERLKGVDSTLKIQPAKLEDSAVYLCASSSSPTEAFFGQGTRLTVV.

This clonotype has a handful of counts. The rearrangement joins TRBV6-6 to TRBJ1-1, with D uncertain. Germline assignment: CDR1 MNHNY and CDR2 SVGAGI (reference sequence). The CDR3 runs 10 residues. V was shortened by 2 bases and J by 7 bases, with 2 bases between the two germline ends. CDR3 nucleotide sequence: TGTGCCAGCAGTTACGATGAAGCTTTCTTT. This encodes CASSYDEAFF.

This clonotype is large by share. The chain carries TRBV30 and TRBJ1-1, with D perhaps TRBD1 (6 bases). The length of the CDR3 is 12 residues. Deletions cut 5 bases from V and 6 bases from J, with 13 bases between. Germline V gene sequence: CDR1 GTSNPN, CDR2 SVGIG (reference sequence). CDR3 loop: CAWQGGIAEAFF. Here the CDR3 DNA reads TGTGCCTGGCAAGGGGGGATAGCTGAAGCTTTCTTT.

Only a few counts were recorded for this clonotype. The CDR3 region is CATSRVGGGPMNTEAFF. The CDR3, as DNA: TGTGCCACCAGCAGAGTAGGGGGGGGACCTATGAACACTGAAGCTTTCTTT. The chain couples TRBV15 to TRBJ1-1, with TRBD1 as a possible D gene (6 bases). V was shortened by 1 base and J by 0 bases, with 15 bases between the two germline ends. This CDR3 has 17 residues. The germline V gene has CDR1 LNHNV and CDR2 YYDKDF (reference sequence).

The V and J genes are TRBV6-4 and TRBJ1-1; 8 bases fit TRBD1. This CDR3 region has 14 residues. After removal of 4 bases from V and 5 bases from J, the junction contained 6 bases not matched to a gene. The V gene's germline CDR1 is MRHNA and CDR2 SNTAGT. The CDR3 sequence is CASSASGGLTEAFF. The DNA for the CDR3 is TGTGCCAGCAGTGCCTCAGGGGGCCTGACTGAAGCTTTCTTT.

The chain links TRBV6-5 to TRBJ2-3; a weak D match, TRBD1 (6 bases). The CDR3 contains 16 residues. Trimming removed 0 bases from V and 4 bases from J, with 14 bases in between. In germline, CDR1 is MNHEY, CDR2 SVGAGI. CDR3: CASSYSGAGSPDTQYF. CDR3 coding DNA: TGTGCCAGCAGTTACTCGGGGGCAGGTTCCCCAGATACGCAGTATTTT.

This clonotype was counted between two and nine times. The J gene is TRBJ1-1, the V gene TRBV6-5, with 7 nucleotides matching TRBD1. CDR3 length: 13 amino acids. Losses at the gene ends were 6 bases for V and 5 bases for J; bases not matched to a gene: 6. Germline loops: CDR1 MNHEY, CDR2 SVGAGI. The CDR3 is CASRPHRGTEAFF. DNA of the CDR3: TGTGCCAGCAGACCCCACAGGGGAACTGAAGCTTTCTTT.

The sample holds a few counts of this clonotype. The CDR3 DNA reads TGCAGTGGGACAGACGGTAATTCACCCCTCCACTTT. Its protein product is CSGTDGNSPLHF. The chain employs TRBV20-1 and TRBJ1-6, with a tentative D call TRBD1 (6 bases). The germline V and J ends were trimmed by 7 bases and 6 bases, with 10 bases remaining between them. The CDR3 totals 12 residues. Per the germline V gene, CDR1 is DFQATT and CDR2 is SNEGSKA (reference sequence).

This clonotype was seen only a few times. The DNA for the CDR3 is TGTGCCTTGAACAAAGACTCGGGGGGCTACACCTTC. Translating it yields CALNKDSGGYTF. The V and J genes are TRBV30 and TRBJ1-2; D is unclear. V was cut by 7 bases and J by 8 bases, with 17 bases left in between. Germline CDR1 GTSNPN, CDR2 SVGIG (reference sequence). The CDR3 sequence is 12 residues long.

The rearrangement uses TRBV4-1 and TRBJ1-2, with a possible D match to TRBD1 (5 bases). Per the germline V gene, CDR1 is MGHRA and CDR2 is YSYEKL. CDR3 length equals 15 residues. The germline V and J ends were trimmed by 1 base and 4 bases, with 13 bases remaining between them. The CDR3 DNA follows: TGCGCCAGCAGCCAAGTAGGGGTCTCTGGCTATGGCTACACCTTC. Residues: CASSQVGVSGYGYTF.

The rearrangement joins TRBV19 to TRBJ1-5; no reliable D call. Trimming stripped 1 base from V and 5 bases from J, with 12 bases between. CDR1 is LNHDA, CDR2 SQIVND, per germline (reference sequence). The CDR3 extends over 15 amino acids. The CDR3 coding sequence is TGTGCCAGTAGTATAGGTGTTGGTGATTATCAGCCCCAGCATTTT. It encodes CASSIGVGDYQPQHF.

The J gene is TRBJ2-7, the V gene TRBV19, with D possibly matching TRBD1 (6 bases). CDR1 is LNHDA and CDR2 is SQIVND in the germline V gene (reference sequence). V dropped 1 base and J dropped 1 base, with 14 bases sitting between them. The length of the CDR3 is 16 residues. The CDR3 here is CASSIGLGAVSYEQYF. The CDR3 DNA follows: TGTGCCAGTAGTATAGGTTTGGGGGCAGTATCCTACGAGCAGTACTTC.

A few counts support this clonotype. This chain joins TRBV7-2 and TRBJ2-7; 14 bases are shared with TRBD2. Germline CDR1 SGHTA, CDR2 FQGNSA. The CDR3 runs 15 residues. The junction had 7 bases not matched to a gene; V was cut back by 5 bases and J by 7 bases. This CDR3 is CASSRTSGGFPEQYF. DNA for the CDR3: TGTGCCAGCAGCAGGACTAGCGGGGGGTTCCCGGAGCAGTACTTC.

This chain joins TRBV6-5 and TRBJ2-7; D is perhaps TRBD2 (5 bases). The CDR3 has 13 residues. V lost 11 bases and J 5 bases, leaving 19 bases between the germline ends. Per germline, CDR1 MNHEY and CDR2 SVGAGI. In DNA form, the CDR3 reads TGTGCCCTAAGCGGAGGAGCAATGGACGAGCAGTACTTC. It encodes CALSGGAMDEQYF.